This T cell receptor (beta chain) was captured by sequencing in a study of CD8 T cells in ankylosing spondylitis. This clonotype was seen only a few times. The antigen is undetermined. Germline V CDR1 and CDR2: MRHNA, SNTAGT. V was clipped by 5 bases and J by 0 bases; unmatched bases: 4. The CDR3 runs to 15 residues. Broader study findings: Significant enrichment of disease-linked clones was reportedly seen in matched ankylosing spondylitis synovial fluid.

It was by quantitative 5'-RACE with molecular barcodes that TCR beta libraries were made. TCRdb fed the 5' RACE reads into MiXCR, producing one record per CDR3 protein. Found here are around 120,000 distinct CDR3 sequences, roughly 13% of them singletons; the top ten hold 2.5% to 3%. The V and J genes are TRBV6-4 and TRBJ1-5; 7 bases are a match to TRBD1. Material for sequencing was blood, either unsorted or a sorted T cell fraction (not recorded which). The sequence derives from a female donor with ankylosing spondylitis or in good health (not recorded which). CDR3 coding DNA: TGTGCCAGCAGTCGGGACAGCTATAGCAATCAGCCCCAGCATTTT. This translates into CASSRDSYSNQPQHF.